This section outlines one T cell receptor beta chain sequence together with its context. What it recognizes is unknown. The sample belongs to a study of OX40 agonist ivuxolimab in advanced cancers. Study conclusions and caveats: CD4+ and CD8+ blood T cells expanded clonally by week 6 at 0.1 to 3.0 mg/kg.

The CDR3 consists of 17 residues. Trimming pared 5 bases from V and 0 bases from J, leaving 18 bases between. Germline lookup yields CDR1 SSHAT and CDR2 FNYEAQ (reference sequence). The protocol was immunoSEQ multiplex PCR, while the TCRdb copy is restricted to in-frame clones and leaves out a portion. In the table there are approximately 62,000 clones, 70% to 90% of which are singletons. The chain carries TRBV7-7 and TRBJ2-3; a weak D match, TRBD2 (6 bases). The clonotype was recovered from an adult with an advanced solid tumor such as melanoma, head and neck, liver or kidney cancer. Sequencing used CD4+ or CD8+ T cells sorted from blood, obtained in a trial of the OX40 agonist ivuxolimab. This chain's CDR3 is CASSPGRIADSTDTQYF. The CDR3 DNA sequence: TGTGCCAGCAGCCCCGGCAGAATAGCGGACAGCACAGATACGCAGTATTTT.